This entry features one TCR beta chain sequence. This entry belongs to a study of T cells expressing NK-cell markers. CDR3 size: 18 residues. Germline CDR1 reads SGHRS; CDR2 reads YFSETQ. TCRdb reprocessed the 5' RACE reads, with one entry per CDR3 protein and no DNA. The sample has about 160,000 distinct CDR3 sequences. Sample: blood T cells: a sorted CD56 or NKG2C T cell subset, CD4+ or CD8+ T cells, or bulk PBMC T cells (not recorded which). The chain joins TRBV5-1 to TRBJ1-2. This TCR was sampled from a woman aged 18 to 75 in good health. This CDR3 is CASSLVGWTTAGNYGYTF.